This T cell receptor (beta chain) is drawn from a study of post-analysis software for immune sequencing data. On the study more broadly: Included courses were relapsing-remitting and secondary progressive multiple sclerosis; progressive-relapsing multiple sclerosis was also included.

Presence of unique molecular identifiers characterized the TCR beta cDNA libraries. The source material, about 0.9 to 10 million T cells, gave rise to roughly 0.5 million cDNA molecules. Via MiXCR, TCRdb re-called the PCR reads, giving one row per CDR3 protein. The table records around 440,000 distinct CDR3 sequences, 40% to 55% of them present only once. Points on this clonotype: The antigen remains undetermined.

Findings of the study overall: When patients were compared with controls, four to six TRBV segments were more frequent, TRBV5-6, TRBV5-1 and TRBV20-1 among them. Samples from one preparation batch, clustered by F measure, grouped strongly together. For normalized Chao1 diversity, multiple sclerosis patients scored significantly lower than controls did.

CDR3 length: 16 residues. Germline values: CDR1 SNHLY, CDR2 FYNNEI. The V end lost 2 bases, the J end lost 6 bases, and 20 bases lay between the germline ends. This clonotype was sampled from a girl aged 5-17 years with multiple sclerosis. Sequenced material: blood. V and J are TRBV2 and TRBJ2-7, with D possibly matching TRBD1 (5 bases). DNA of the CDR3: TGTGCCAGCAGTGAAAAGGGGCTACCCCTCCACGGCGAGCAGTACTTC. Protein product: CASSEKGLPLHGEQYF.